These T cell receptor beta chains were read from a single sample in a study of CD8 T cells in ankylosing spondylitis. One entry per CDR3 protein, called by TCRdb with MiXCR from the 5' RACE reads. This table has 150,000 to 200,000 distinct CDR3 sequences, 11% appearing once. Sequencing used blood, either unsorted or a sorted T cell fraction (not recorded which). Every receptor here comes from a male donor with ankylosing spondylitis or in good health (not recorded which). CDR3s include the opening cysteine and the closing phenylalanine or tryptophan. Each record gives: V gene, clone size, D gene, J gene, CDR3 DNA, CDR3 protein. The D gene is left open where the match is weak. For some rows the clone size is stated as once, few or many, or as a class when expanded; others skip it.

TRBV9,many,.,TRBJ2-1,TGTGCCAGCAGCGTAGCGGGGGACAGCGCCTACAATGAGCAGTTCTTC,CASSVAGDSAYNEQFF
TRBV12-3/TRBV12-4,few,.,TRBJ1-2,TGTGCCAGCAGTTTGGTGCTACAGACCGCTAACTATGGCTACACCTTC,CASSLVLQTANYGYTF
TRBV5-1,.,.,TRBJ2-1,TGCGCCAGCAGCAGCGGACTGTCCCTGAAACCCTACAATGAGCAGTTCTTC,CASSSGLSLKPYNEQFF
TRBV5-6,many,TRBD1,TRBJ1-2,TGTGCCAGCAGCTCGGAGGACAGGGGTTATGGCCACACCTTC,CASSSEDRGYGHTF
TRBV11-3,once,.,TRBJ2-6,TGTGCCACCTCAGGGCTAGGGATCGGCAACATCCTGACTTTC,CATSGLGIGNILTF
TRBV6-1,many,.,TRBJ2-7,TGTGCCAGCAGTAGGGGATCAGGGTACGAGCAGTACTTC,CASSRGSGYEQYF
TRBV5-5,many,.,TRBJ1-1,TGTGCCAGCAGGCCTCACGGGGTTGGGAACACTGAAGCTTTCTTT,CASRPHGVGNTEAFF
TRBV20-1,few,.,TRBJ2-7,TGCAGTGCCAACCCGGGACGGCTGTACGAGCAGTACTTC,CSANPGRLYEQYF
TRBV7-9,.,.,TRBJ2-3,TGTGCCAGCAGCCCGCTGGGCGGGGCATCGGATACGCAGTATTTT,CASSPLGGASDTQYF
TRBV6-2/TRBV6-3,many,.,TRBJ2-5,TGTGCCAGCAGCCCCGAGGGGGGGGCTGGAGAGACCCAGTACTTC,CASSPEGGAGETQYF
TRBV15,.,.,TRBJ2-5,TGTGCCACCAGCGACATCAAACAAGAGACCCAGTACTTC,CATSDIKQETQYF
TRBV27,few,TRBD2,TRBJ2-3,TGTGCCAGCAGCCTCGTGAGGTTAGCGGGGGGCACAGATACGCAGTATTTT,CASSLVRLAGGTDTQYF
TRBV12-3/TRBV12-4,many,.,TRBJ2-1,TGTGCCAGCAGTCCCCGAACTTCCTACAATGAGCAGTTCTTC,CASSPRTSYNEQFF
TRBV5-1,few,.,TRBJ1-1,TGCGCCAGCAGCTCGAGCTTGGAACACGGGGAAGCTTTCTTT,CASSSSLEHGEAFF
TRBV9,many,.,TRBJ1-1,TGTGCCAGCAGCCCCCGGCCCACGGACACTGAAGCTTTCTTT,CASSPRPTDTEAFF
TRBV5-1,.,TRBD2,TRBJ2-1,TGCGCCAGCAGCTCGGCTAGCGGGAGCTCCTACAATGAGCAGTTCTTC,CASSSASGSSYNEQFF
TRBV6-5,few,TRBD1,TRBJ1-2,TGTGCCAGCAGTTATGGTTCGGGACAGGGCCGTTCGAGACTATTGGGCACCTTC,CASSYGSGQGRSRLLGTF
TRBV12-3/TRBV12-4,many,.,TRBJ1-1,TGTGCCAGCCGTTCTGGTCCCGTAGTCGGAACTGAAGCTTTCTTT,CASRSGPVVGTEAFF
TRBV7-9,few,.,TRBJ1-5,TGTGCCAGGTTTAAGGGAGAGAGCAATCAGCCCCAGCATTTT,CARFKGESNQPQHF
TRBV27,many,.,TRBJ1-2,TGTGCCAGCCGATTCACTCGGGTTTCCGATGGCTACACCTTC,CASRFTRVSDGYTF
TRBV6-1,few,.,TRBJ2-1,TGTGCCAGCAGTGAAAGCAGGGGCTCCTACAATGAGCAGTTCTTC,CASSESRGSYNEQFF
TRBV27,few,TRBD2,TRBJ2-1,TGTGCCAGCAGTTCACGGGGACTAGCGGGAGCGAATGAGCAGTTCTTC,CASSSRGLAGANEQFF
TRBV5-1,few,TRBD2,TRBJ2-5,TGCGCCAGCAGTGTATCAGCGGGGAGGGAGACCCAGTACTTC,CASSVSAGRETQYF
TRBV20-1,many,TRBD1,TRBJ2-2,TGCAGTGCTAGACAGGGGGCAAGCGGGGAGCTGTTTTTT,CSARQGASGELFF
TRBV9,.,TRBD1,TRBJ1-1,TGTGCCAGCAGCGTAGTGGGGACAGGGTCTCGAAACACTGAAGCTTTCTTT,CASSVVGTGSRNTEAFF
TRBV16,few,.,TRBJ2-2,TGTGCCAGCAGCCGAGACAGCCCGAACACCGGGGAGCTGTTTTTT,CASSRDSPNTGELFF
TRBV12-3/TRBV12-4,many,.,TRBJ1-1,TGTGCCAGCACTAGGGCGGCAGTGAACACTGAAGCTTTCTTT,CASTRAAVNTEAFF
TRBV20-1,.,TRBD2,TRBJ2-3,TGCAGTGCTAGAGATCGGGGGACTAGCGGGGGCACAGATACGCAGTATTTT,CSARDRGTSGGTDTQYF
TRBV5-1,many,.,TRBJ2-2,TGCGCCAGCAGCTTGGGGGGCACCGGGGAGCTGTTTTTT,CASSLGGTGELFF
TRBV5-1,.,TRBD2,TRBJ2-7,TGCGCCAGCAGCTTAGTCACTAGCGGGATGAGCGAGCAGTACTTC,CASSLVTSGMSEQYF
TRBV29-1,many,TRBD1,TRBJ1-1,TGCAGCGTTGAAGATGCCTTAGGACAGGGGGGCACTGAAGCTTTCTTT,CSVEDALGQGGTEAFF
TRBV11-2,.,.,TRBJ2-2,TGTGCCAGCAGCGCGGGCAGGACTCGGGCGAACACCGGGGAGCTGTTTTTT,CASSAGRTRANTGELFF
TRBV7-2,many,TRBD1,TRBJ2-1,TGTGCCAGCAGCCCTCCGGGACAGGGAAGAGCTGAGCAGTTCTTC,CASSPPGQGRAEQFF
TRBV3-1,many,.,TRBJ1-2,TGTGCCAGCAGCCAGGGAGGGACGGATGGCTACACCTTC,CASSQGGTDGYTF
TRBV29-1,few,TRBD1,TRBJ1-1,TGCAGCGTTGCTTACAGGGGGGCTCGCACTGAAGCTTTCTTT,CSVAYRGARTEAFF
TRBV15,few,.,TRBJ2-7,TGTGCCACCAGCAGTGGGGGACCCCCGGCCGAGCAGTACTTC,CATSSGGPPAEQYF
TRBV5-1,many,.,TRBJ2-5,TGCGCCAGCAGCTGGTCACAGGGACAGACCCAGTACTTC,CASSWSQGQTQYF